This T cell receptor (beta chain) was obtained from a study of T cells in Graves' hyperthyroidism and ophthalmopathy. Study-level background: Any treatment followed the collection of peripheral blood at initial diagnosis. Notes on the study in general: Among clonotypes expanded in thyroid above 0.001, most were also found in blood.

Amplification targeted TCR beta CDR3 regions from RNA transcripts. HTBI primers were employed in a first-round RT-PCR of the TCR CDR3. One entry per CDR3 protein results from TCRdb running MiXCR on the multiplex PCR reads. The sample gives about 640,000 distinct CDR3 sequences, less than 25% of which show up once; over 30% is in the top ten. Remarks on this clonotype: The antigen remains unidentified.

A patient was excluded if there was uncontrolled infection, other autoimmune disease, pregnancy or lactation. CDR1 is SEHNR, CDR2 FQNEAQ, per germline (reference sequence). Trimming shortened V by 5 bases and J by 6 bases, and 8 bases separated the two germline ends. CDR3 length: 12 residues. This TCR derives from a man aged 25-40 years with Graves' ophthalmopathy. This chain connects TRBV7-9 to TRBJ2-1, with a tentative D call TRBD2 (6 bases). The sequenced sample was blood. CDR3 nucleotides: TGTGCCAGCAGCATGACTAGCAATGAGCAGTTCTTC. Translation: CASSMTSNEQFF.